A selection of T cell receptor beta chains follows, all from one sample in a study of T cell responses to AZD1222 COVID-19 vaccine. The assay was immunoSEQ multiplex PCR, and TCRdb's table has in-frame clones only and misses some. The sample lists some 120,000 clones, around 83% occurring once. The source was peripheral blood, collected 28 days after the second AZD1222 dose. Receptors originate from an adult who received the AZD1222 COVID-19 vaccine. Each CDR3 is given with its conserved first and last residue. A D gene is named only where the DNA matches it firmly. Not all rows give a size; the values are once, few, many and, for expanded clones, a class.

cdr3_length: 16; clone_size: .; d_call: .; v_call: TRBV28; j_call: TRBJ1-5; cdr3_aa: CASSSRSLLMNQPQHF; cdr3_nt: TGTGCCAGCAGTTCCCGCTCCCTCCTTATGAATCAGCCCCAGCATTTT
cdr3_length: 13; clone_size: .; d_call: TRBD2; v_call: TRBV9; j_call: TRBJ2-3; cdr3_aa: CASRGGTSGTQYF; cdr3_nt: TGTGCCAGCAGGGGCGGGACTAGCGGGACGCAGTATTTT
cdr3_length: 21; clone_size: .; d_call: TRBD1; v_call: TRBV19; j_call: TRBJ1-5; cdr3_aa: CASKGSGDRGSIQYSNQPQHF; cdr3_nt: TGTGCCAGTAAAGGGAGCGGGGACAGGGGCTCGATTCAGTATAGCAATCAGCCCCAGCATTTT
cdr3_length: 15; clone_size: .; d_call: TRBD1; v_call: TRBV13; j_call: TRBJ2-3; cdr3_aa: CASSPGDRDTDTQYF; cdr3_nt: TGTGCCAGCAGCCCAGGGGACAGGGATACAGATACGCAGTATTTT
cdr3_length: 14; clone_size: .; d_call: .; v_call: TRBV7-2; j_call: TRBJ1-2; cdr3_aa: CASSLATVQLGYTF; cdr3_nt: TGTGCCAGCAGCTTAGCCACAGTCCAGTTAGGCTACACCTTC
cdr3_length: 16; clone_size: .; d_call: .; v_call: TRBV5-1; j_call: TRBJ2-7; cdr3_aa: CASSAGNDPSSYEQYF; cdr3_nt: TGCGCCAGCAGCGCAGGAAACGACCCTAGCTCCTACGAGCAGTACTTC
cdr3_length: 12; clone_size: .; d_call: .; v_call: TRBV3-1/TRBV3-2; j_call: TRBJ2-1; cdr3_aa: CASSQDDGEQFF; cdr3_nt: TGTGCCAGCAGCCAAGATGACGGTGAGCAGTTCTTC
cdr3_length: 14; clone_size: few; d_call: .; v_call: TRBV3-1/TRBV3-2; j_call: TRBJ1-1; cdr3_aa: CASSQPGAAAEAFF; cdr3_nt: TGTGCCAGCAGCCAACCGGGGGCGGCGGCTGAAGCTTTCTTT
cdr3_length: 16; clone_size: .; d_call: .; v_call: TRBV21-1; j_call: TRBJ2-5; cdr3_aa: CASSKGDAWNQETQYF; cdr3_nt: TGTGCCAGCAGCAAAGGGGACGCGTGGAACCAAGAGACCCAGTACTTC
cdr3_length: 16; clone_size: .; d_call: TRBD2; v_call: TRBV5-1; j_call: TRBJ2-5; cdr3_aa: CASSAYSGGAPETQYF; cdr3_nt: TGCGCCAGCTCAGCCTACAGCGGGGGGGCCCCAGAGACCCAGTACTTC